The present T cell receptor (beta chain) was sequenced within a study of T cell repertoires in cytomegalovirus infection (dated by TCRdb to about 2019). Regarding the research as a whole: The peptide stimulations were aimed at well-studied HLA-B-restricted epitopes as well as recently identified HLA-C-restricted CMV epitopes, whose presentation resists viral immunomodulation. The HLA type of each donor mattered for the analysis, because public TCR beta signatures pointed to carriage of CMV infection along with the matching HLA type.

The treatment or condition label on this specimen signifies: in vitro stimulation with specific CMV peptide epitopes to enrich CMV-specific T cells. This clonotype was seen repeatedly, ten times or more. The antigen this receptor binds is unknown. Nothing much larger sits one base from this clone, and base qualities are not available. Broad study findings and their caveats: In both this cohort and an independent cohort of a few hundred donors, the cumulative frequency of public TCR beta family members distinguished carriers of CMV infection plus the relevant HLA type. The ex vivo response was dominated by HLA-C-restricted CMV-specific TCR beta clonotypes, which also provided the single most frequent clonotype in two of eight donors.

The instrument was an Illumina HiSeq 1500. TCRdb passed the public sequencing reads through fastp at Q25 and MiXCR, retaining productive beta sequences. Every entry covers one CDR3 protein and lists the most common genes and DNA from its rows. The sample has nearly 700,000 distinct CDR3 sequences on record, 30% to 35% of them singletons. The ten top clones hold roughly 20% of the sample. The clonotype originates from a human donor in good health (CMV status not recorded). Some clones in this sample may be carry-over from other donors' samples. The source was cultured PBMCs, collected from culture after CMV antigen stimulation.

The nucleotide sequence reads TGTGCCAGCAGCTCCCCCCCACACAATGAGCAGTTCTTC. Translated, this is CASSSPPHNEQFF. The chain joins TRBV7-2 to TRBJ2-1; no D segment can be confidently identified. Inclusive of the bounding cysteine and phenylalanine, the CDR3 is 13 residues long. Kept here is only the CDR3 DNA, which spans 39 bases and is read in frame from base 1. V is clipped by 4 bases and J by 5 bases, and the sequence between their germline boundaries is 9 bases long. The germline V gene yields SGHTA for CDR1 and FQGNSA for CDR2. Here the CDR3 is joined to the reference TRBV7-2 and TRBJ2-1 genes, and the full variable domain is: GAGVSQSPSNKVTEKGKDVELRCDPISGHTALYWYRQSLGQGLEFLIYFQGNSAPDKSGLPSDRFSAERTGGSVSTLTIQRTQQEDSAVYLCASSSPPHNEQFFGPGTRLTVL.